This T cell receptor (beta chain) was identified during a study of blood T cell repertoires in COVID-19. Study context: Samples representing acute and convalescent COVID-19 were sourced from the United States, Italy and Spain. Sources were T cells, B-cell-depleted T cells, or PBMCs; the material itself was cDNA or gDNA.

The CDR3 is 15 residues long. The trim removed 4 bases at V and 0 bases at J, leaving 2 bases unmatched. In germline, CDR1 is LNHDA, CDR2 SQIVND (reference sequence). Under the authors' procedure: How many nucleated cells were present was estimated from reference gene primer amplification. Data came from immunoSEQ multiplex PCR; TCRdb stores just in-frame clones and leaves some out. V, J and clone size were drawn from that table, and D and trimming were deduced from the DNA. Among more than 60,000 clones listed, almost 90% were seen once. The sequence derives from a man aged 50 to 60 with acute or convalescent COVID-19. Input material: peripheral blood. The chain couples TRBV19 to TRBJ2-2, with 7 bases matching TRBD2. Written as DNA, the CDR3 is TGTGCCAGTAGTAGAGCGGGGACGAACACCGGGGAGCTGTTTTTT. Protein sequence: CASSRAGTNTGELFF.